This T cell receptor (beta chain) was retrieved from a study of cytomegalovirus exposure and HLA in healthy donors. Study-level results: Previously analyzed data showed that most TCR beta V segments were productive at a frequency of about 87% or about 30%. As immune exposure information, only CMV serostatus was available. A later analysis reportedly identified an Asian-associated ancestry cluster as carrying fewer N-insertions than the roughly 670-donor mean.

In germline, CDR1 is SGHRS, CDR2 YFSETQ. There are 14 residues in the CDR3. V was clipped by 6 bases and J by 4 bases, with 13 bases between them. A note on this clone: What it binds is unknown.

PCR used 60 Vbeta primers and 13 Jbeta primers. Produced via immunoSEQ multiplex PCR; TCRdb's table is partial and in-frame only. The table has 250,000 to 350,000 clones, roughly 89% seen once; the top ten hold less than 4%. Sample: PBMCs. The chain employs TRBV5-1 and TRBJ2-2; D call uncertain. This sequence was found in a man aged 35-49 years in good health and CMV-seropositive. The CDR3 DNA reads as TGCGCCAGCAAGAGAGGTACCCCCACCGGGGAGCTGTTTTTT. Translation: CASKRGTPTGELFF.